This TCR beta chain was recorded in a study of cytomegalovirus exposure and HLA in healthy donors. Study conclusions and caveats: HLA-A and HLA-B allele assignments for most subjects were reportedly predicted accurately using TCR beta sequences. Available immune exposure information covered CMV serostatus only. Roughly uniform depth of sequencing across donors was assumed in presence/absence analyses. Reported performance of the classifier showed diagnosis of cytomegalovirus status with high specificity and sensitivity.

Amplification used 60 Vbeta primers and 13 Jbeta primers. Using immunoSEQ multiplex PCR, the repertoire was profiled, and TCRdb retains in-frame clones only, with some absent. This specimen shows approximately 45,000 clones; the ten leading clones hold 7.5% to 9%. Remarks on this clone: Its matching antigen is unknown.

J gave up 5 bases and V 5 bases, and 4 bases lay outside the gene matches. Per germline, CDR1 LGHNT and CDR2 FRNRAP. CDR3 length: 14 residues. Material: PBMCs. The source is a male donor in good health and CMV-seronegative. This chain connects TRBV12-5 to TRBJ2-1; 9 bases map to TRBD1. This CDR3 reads CASGAGQGNNEQFF. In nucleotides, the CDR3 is TGTGCTAGTGGTGCCGGACAGGGGAACAATGAGCAGTTCTTC.